These 10 T cell receptor beta chains came from one sample sequenced in a study of regulatory T cells in long-lasting Graves disease. According to the study, TCR beta libraries were built with iRepertoire HTBI primers and CDR3-region Arm-PCR. TCRdb reprocessed the multiplex PCR reads via MiXCR and lists one record per CDR3 protein. The sample has roughly 410,000 distinct CDR3 sequences, 15% seen once. This sample's time point: newly diagnosed GD, antithyroid drugs for less than 3 months. TCR sequences were obtained from RNA taken from PBMCs. Separately, the same data were catalogued under a study of T cells in Graves' hyperthyroidism and ophthalmopathy.

The source was peripheral blood mononuclear cells (PBMCs), collected at new diagnosis, from a patient treated with antithyroid drugs. The source is a woman aged 40 to 55 with Graves disease.

About this clonotype itself: A junction end diverges from the germline sequence, so it may reflect a read error. The chain recombines TRBV7-9 with TRBJ1-1; D unclear. The CDR3 runs to 13 residues. CDR1 and CDR2 from the germline V gene are SEHNR and FQNEAQ (reference sequence). Written as DNA, the CDR3 is TGTGTCAGCAGCTTAAGAGAGAACACTGAAGCTTTCTTT. Translated: CVSSLRENTEAFF.

CDR3 residues: CASDGTSAPSPETQYF. The CDR3 DNA follows: TGTGCCAGCGACGGGACTAGCGCGCCTAGTCCAGAGACCCAGTACTTC. The chain joins TRBV2 to TRBJ2-5; TRBD2 aligns across 10 bases. This CDR3 comprises 16 residues. Trimming removed 8 bases from V and 4 bases from J; junction bases left unmatched: 13. CDR1 and CDR2 (germline): SNHLY, FYNNEI.

This clonotype has a count of ten or more. The chain uses TRBV5-1 and TRBJ2-7; 7 nucleotides agree with TRBD1. V dropped 1 base and J dropped 4; count of bases not matched to a gene: 5. Germline CDR1 and CDR2: SGHRS and YFSETQ. This CDR3 is 14 amino acids long. CDR3 region: CASSLRQGLYEQYF. CDR3 nucleotides: TGCGCCAGCAGCTTGAGACAGGGCCTTTACGAGCAGTACTTC.

Many counts were recorded for this clonotype. The chain employs TRBV11-2 and TRBJ2-7; D might be TRBD1 (5 bases). The CDR3 loop spans 12 amino acids. The V gene lost 5 bases and the J gene lost 4 bases, with 9 bases spanning the gap. Germline V lookup: CDR1 SGHAT, CDR2 FQNNGV. The CDR3 DNA reads TGTGCCAGCAGCCTCCGACAGTACGAGCAGTACTTC. It yields the protein CASSLRQYEQYF.

This clonotype was recorded a few times. V gene TRBV19 combines with J gene TRBJ2-7; 7 positions match TRBD2. The CDR3 runs to 13 residues. The V segment lost 7 bases and the J segment 1 base; nucleotides outside the gene matches: 4. Germline CDR1 and CDR2: LNHDA and SQIVND (reference sequence). For the CDR3, the DNA is TGTGCCAGTAAAAAAGCGGGATCCTACGAGCAGTACTTC. It translates to CASKKAGSYEQYF.

The chain recombines TRBV7-2 with TRBJ2-7; 8 nucleotides match TRBD2. J gave up 2 bases and V 2 bases, and 8 bases lay outside the gene matches. This CDR3 region has 16 residues. CDR1 is SGHTA, CDR2 FQGNSA, per germline. The CDR3: CASSLPTSVITYEQYF. Written as DNA, the CDR3 is TGTGCCAGCAGCTTACCGACTAGCGTCATCACCTACGAGCAGTACTTC.

This clonotype was detected a few times. V gene TRBV4-3 combines with J gene TRBJ2-7, with 7 positions matching TRBD2. Germline V lookup: CDR1 LGHNA, CDR2 YSLEER. V dropped 0 bases and J dropped 3; count of bases not matched to a gene: 29. This CDR3 contains 23 residues. The CDR3 loop reads CASSQDIPALGLASGLFNYEQYF. CDR3 DNA: TGCGCCAGCAGCCAAGATATCCCGGCCCTCGGATTGGCTAGCGGATTATTCAACTACGAGCAGTACTTC.

With regard to this clonotype: This may arise from a read error, as a much more abundant clone is one base away. V usage is TRBV7-9 and J usage is TRBJ2-2; D gene ambiguous. The CDR3 consists of 14 residues. The V end lost 11 bases, the J end lost 1 base, and 14 bases lay between the germline ends. Germline V CDR1 and CDR2: SEHNR, FQNEAQ (reference sequence). This CDR3 reads CASQGNLNTGELFF. CDR3 sequence (DNA): TGTGCCTCACAAGGGAACTTGAACACCGGGGAGCTGTTTTTT.

In its sample, this clonotype was seen many times. The chain joins TRBV7-2 to TRBJ2-7; D is uncertain. From germline, CDR1 is SGHTA and CDR2 FQGNSA. The CDR3 covers 15 residues. V was shortened by 5 bases and J by 2 bases, with 16 bases between the two germline ends. The CDR3 protein is CASSPTPSWAYEQYF. The CDR3, as DNA: TGTGCCAGCAGCCCCACCCCATCTTGGGCCTACGAGCAGTACTTC.

This chain uses TRBV20-1 with TRBJ1-3; D gene unclear. There are 14 residues in the CDR3. In germline, CDR1 is DFQATT, CDR2 SNEGSKA (reference sequence). The ends were cut back, 6 bases at V and 0 bases at J, with 12 bases in the middle. The CDR3 is CSAGSLSSGNTIYF. CDR3 DNA sequence: TGCAGTGCAGGGAGCCTAAGCTCTGGAAACACCATATATTTT.